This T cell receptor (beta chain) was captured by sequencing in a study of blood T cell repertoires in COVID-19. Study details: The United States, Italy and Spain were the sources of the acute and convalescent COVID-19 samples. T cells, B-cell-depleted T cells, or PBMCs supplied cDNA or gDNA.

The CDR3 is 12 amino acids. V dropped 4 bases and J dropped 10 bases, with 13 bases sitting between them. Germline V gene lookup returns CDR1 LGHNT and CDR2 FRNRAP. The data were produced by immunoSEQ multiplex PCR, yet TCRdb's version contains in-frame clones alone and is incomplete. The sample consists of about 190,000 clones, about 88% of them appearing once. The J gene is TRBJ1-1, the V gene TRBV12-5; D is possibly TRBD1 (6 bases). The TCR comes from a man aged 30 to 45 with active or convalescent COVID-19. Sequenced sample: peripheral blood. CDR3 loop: CASGYQGWGAFF. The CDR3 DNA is TGTGCTAGTGGTTACCAGGGGTGGGGAGCTTTCTTT.